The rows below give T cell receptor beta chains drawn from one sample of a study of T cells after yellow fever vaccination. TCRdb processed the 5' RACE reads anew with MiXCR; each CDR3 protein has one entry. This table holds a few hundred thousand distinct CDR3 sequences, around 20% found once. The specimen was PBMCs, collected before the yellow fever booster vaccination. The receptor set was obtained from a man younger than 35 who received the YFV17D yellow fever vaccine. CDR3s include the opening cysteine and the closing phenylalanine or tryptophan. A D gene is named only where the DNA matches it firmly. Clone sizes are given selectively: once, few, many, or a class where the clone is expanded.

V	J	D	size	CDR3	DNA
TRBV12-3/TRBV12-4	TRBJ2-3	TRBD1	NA	CASSLGTGRTQYF	TGTGCCAGCAGTTTAGGGACAGGGCGTACGCAGTATTTT
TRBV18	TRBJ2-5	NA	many	CASSPPGQETQYF	TGTGCCAGCTCACCACCGGGCCAAGAGACCCAGTACTTC
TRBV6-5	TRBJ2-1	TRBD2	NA	CASRPIGGITYNEQFF	TGTGCCAGCAGACCGATCGGGGGGATCACCTACAATGAGCAGTTCTTC
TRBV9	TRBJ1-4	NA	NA	CASSASINEKLFF	TGTGCCAGCAGCGCGAGTATTAATGAAAAACTGTTTTTT
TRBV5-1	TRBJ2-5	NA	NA	CASSLGIQSQETQYF	TGCGCCAGCAGCTTGGGAATCCAGTCCCAAGAGACCCAGTACTTC
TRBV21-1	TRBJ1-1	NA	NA	CASSKGGRAFF	TGTGCCAGCAGCAAAGGGGGGAGAGCTTTCTTT
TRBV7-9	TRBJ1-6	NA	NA	CASSPDGGGTHSPLHF	TGTGCCAGCAGCCCCGATGGTGGGGGGACCCATTCACCCCTCCACTTT
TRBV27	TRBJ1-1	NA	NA	CASSLSTQSLRAFF	TGTGCCAGCAGTTTATCGACACAGAGTCTCCGTGCTTTCTTT
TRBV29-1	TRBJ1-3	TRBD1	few	CSVEGRGQFSGNTIYF	TGCAGCGTTGAGGGTCGGGGACAGTTCTCTGGAAACACCATATATTTT
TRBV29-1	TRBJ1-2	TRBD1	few	CSVDRQGTLNYGYTF	TGCAGCGTCGACCGACAGGGGACCCTAAACTATGGCTACACCTTC
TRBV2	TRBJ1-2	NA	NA	CASHPVDTNYGYTF	TGTGCCAGCCACCCGGTGGACACCAACTATGGCTACACCTTC
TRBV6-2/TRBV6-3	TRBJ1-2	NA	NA	CASSYERIGYTF	TGTGCCAGCAGTTACGAGAGGATCGGCTACACCTTC
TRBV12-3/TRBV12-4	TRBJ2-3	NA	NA	CASTLGGHTQYF	TGTGCCAGCACCCTAGGGGGGCATACGCAGTATTTT
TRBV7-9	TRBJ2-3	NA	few	CASTMTGLSTDTQYF	TGTGCCAGCACCATGACGGGTTTGAGCACAGATACGCAGTATTTT
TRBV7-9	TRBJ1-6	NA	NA	CASSLEGGPSPLHF	TGTGCCAGCAGCTTAGAGGGTGGCCCCTCACCCCTCCACTTT
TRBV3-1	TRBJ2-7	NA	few	CASSLQGVREKYF	TGTGCCAGCAGCCTCCAAGGGGTCCGTGAGAAGTACTTC
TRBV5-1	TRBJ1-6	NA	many	CASSLAALDSPLHF	TGCGCCAGCAGCTTAGCAGCCCTGGATTCACCCCTCCACTTT
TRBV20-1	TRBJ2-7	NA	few	CSASGGQQYF	TGCAGTGCCTCAGGGGGGCAGCAGTACTTC
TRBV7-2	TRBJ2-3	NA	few	CASSRDLASTDTQYF	TGTGCCAGCAGCCGCGACTTAGCTAGCACAGATACGCAGTATTTT
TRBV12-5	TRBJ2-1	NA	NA	CASGPPRGKGFSYNEQFF	TGTGCTAGTGGCCCGCCCCGGGGGAAGGGGTTCTCCTACAATGAGCAGTTCTTC
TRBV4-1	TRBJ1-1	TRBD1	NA	CASSQGGTGGNTEAFF	TGCGCCAGCAGCCAAGGGGGGACAGGGGGCAACACTGAAGCTTTCTTT
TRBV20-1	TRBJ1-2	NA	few	CSASDATPYYGYTF	TGCAGTGCTAGCGACGCCACCCCATACTATGGCTACACCTTC
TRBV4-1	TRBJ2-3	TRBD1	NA	CASSQVDRVNTQYF	TGCGCCAGCAGCCAAGTGGACAGGGTCAATACGCAGTATTTT
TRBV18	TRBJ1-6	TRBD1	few	CASSPLPQGENSPLHF	TGTGCCAGCTCACCACTTCCACAGGGGGAAAATTCACCCCTCCACTTT